The sequence of this T cell receptor beta chain was determined in a study of response to subunit inactivated influenza vaccine. Via MiXCR, TCRdb re-called the RT-PCR reads, giving one row per CDR3 protein. The sample consists of about 700,000 distinct CDR3 sequences, 15% to 18% of them appearing once. The germline V gene encodes CDR1 SGHRS and CDR2 YFSETQ. Trimming shortened V by 2 bases and J by 7 bases, and 16 bases separated the two germline ends. This CDR3 has 15 residues. Turning to this clonotype: The antigen remains undetermined.

Study-level results: T cells newly recruited by each seasonal influenza vaccination are few, the authors suggested.

The source material was PBMCs from blood, sampled 11 to 12 days after vaccination. This TCR derives from a man over 45 who received an inactivated influenza vaccine. V is TRBV5-1 and J is TRBJ2-1; D not resolved. DNA for the CDR3: TGCGCCAGCAGCTTCTCTCGAATCGGCAGGAATGAGCAGTTCTTC. It yields the protein CASSFSRIGRNEQFF.